These T cell receptor beta chains were read from a single sample in a study of Graves' ophthalmopathy and Graves' hyperthyroidism. One entry per CDR3 protein results from TCRdb running MiXCR on the multiplex PCR reads. The sample consists of more than 550,000 distinct CDR3 sequences, about 40% of them appearing once. The sequenced material came from peripheral blood. Every receptor here comes from an adult man with Graves' ophthalmopathy. The CDR3 runs from the conserved cysteine through the conserved F or W. Clone size appears in some rows only: once, few, many, or a class for an expanded clone.

J gene: TRBJ2-2
V gene: TRBV7-9
clone size: many
CDR3 protein: CASSPSGTTGTGELFF

J gene: TRBJ1-1
V gene: TRBV29-1
clone size: .
CDR3 protein: CSVAPSLNTEAFF

J gene: TRBJ2-5
V gene: TRBV25-1
clone size: .
CDR3 protein: CASSEWGASGETQYF

J gene: TRBJ2-5
V gene: TRBV2
clone size: .
CDR3 protein: CASSDGVAGETQYF

J gene: TRBJ2-7
V gene: TRBV7-2
clone size: .
CDR3 protein: CASSPAGTSGRAAREQYF

J gene: TRBJ2-7
V gene: TRBV14
clone size: .
CDR3 protein: CAISPILANEQYF

J gene: TRBJ1-2
V gene: TRBV25-1
clone size: many
CDR3 protein: CASSEYPANYGYTF

J gene: TRBJ2-7
V gene: TRBV2
clone size: few
CDR3 protein: CASTRWDRENYEQYF

J gene: TRBJ1-1
V gene: TRBV7-3
clone size: .
CDR3 protein: CASSPPGSQDTEAFF

J gene: TRBJ1-2
V gene: TRBV19
clone size: once
CDR3 protein: CASSTTGQDSYGYTF

J gene: TRBJ2-5
V gene: TRBV6-1
clone size: few
CDR3 protein: CASKKLAGAETQYF

J gene: TRBJ1-1
V gene: TRBV2
clone size: .
CDR3 protein: CASRAGTGRNTEAFF

J gene: TRBJ2-5
V gene: TRBV15
clone size: .
CDR3 protein: CATSGRRETQYF

J gene: TRBJ1-1
V gene: TRBV4-2
clone size: few
CDR3 protein: CASSQDNLGRRGTEAFF

J gene: TRBJ2-7
V gene: TRBV19
clone size: .
CDR3 protein: CASSTGPVGYEQYF

J gene: TRBJ2-3
V gene: TRBV7-8
clone size: .
CDR3 protein: CASSPRTGRDTQYF

J gene: TRBJ1-6
V gene: TRBV19
clone size: medium-sized
CDR3 protein: CASWDRAAPLHF

J gene: TRBJ1-2
V gene: TRBV19
clone size: many
CDR3 protein: CASSIGGLVYGYTF

J gene: TRBJ2-5
V gene: TRBV25-1
clone size: few
CDR3 protein: CASSEFTGTENQETQYF

J gene: TRBJ1-4
V gene: TRBV11-2
clone size: .
CDR3 protein: CASSPSSGGTEKLFF

J gene: TRBJ1-1
V gene: TRBV19
clone size: few
CDR3 protein: CASSTRQGAISAEAFF

J gene: TRBJ1-2
V gene: TRBV24-1
clone size: .
CDR3 protein: CATRSNTGAGNTF

J gene: TRBJ2-5
V gene: TRBV7-2
clone size: .
CDR3 protein: CASSSRQGIQETQYF

J gene: TRBJ2-7
V gene: TRBV29-1
clone size: many
CDR3 protein: CSVSLTSVYEQYF

J gene: TRBJ2-6
V gene: TRBV14
clone size: .
CDR3 protein: CASSQRLANVLTF

J gene: TRBJ1-2
V gene: TRBV29-1
clone size: .
CDR3 protein: CSFSTGNNYGYTF

J gene: TRBJ1-4
V gene: TRBV6-6
clone size: .
CDR3 protein: CASSYVGRFNEKLFF

J gene: TRBJ2-2
V gene: TRBV29-1
clone size: .
CDR3 protein: CSSRLAGNTGELFF

J gene: TRBJ2-2
V gene: TRBV15
clone size: .
CDR3 protein: CATSSRDFNTGELFF

J gene: TRBJ1-5
V gene: TRBV28
clone size: many
CDR3 protein: CASSLFQGAVGQPQHF

J gene: TRBJ2-7
V gene: TRBV10-3
clone size: once
CDR3 protein: CAATGTASYEQYF

J gene: TRBJ2-4
V gene: TRBV29-1
clone size: few
CDR3 protein: CSVKGAPGQNIQYF

J gene: TRBJ1-5
V gene: TRBV27
clone size: few
CDR3 protein: CASSLSGRVQPQHF

J gene: TRBJ2-7
V gene: TRBV12-3/TRBV12-4
clone size: many
CDR3 protein: CASRGTGGLLEQYF

J gene: TRBJ2-7
V gene: TRBV20-1
clone size: .
CDR3 protein: CSATGQGGTYEQYF

J gene: TRBJ2-5
V gene: TRBV7-9
clone size: many
CDR3 protein: CASSLTEQETQYF

J gene: TRBJ1-5
V gene: TRBV2
clone size: many
CDR3 protein: CASTLEVFGQPQHF

J gene: TRBJ2-7
V gene: TRBV29-1
clone size: many
CDR3 protein: CSVEDWGYEQYF

J gene: TRBJ1-4
V gene: TRBV10-3
clone size: many
CDR3 protein: CAISEGQGVEKLFF

J gene: TRBJ2-5
V gene: TRBV10-3
clone size: .
CDR3 protein: CATTTGGTQYF

J gene: TRBJ2-7
V gene: TRBV7-9
clone size: once
CDR3 protein: CASIYSRDSSGAYEQYF

J gene: TRBJ1-6
V gene: TRBV7-9
clone size: many
CDR3 protein: CASSEGRVGSPLHF

J gene: TRBJ1-4
V gene: TRBV18
clone size: .
CDR3 protein: CASSPSGLHEKLFF

J gene: TRBJ1-1
V gene: TRBV6-6
clone size: many
CDR3 protein: CASSFSEDVPNTEAFF

J gene: TRBJ2-7
V gene: TRBV29-1
clone size: .
CDR3 protein: CSAQISGSYEQYF

J gene: TRBJ2-5
V gene: TRBV20-1
clone size: .
CDR3 protein: CSAVGLAGTGETQYF

J gene: TRBJ2-7
V gene: TRBV29-1
clone size: .
CDR3 protein: CSVPGTAGDGSYEQYF

J gene: TRBJ2-5
V gene: TRBV7-2
clone size: many
CDR3 protein: CASSLLAGSRETQYF

J gene: TRBJ1-1
V gene: TRBV5-1
clone size: many
CDR3 protein: CASSFDLNTEAFF

J gene: TRBJ2-5
V gene: TRBV2
clone size: .
CDR3 protein: CAWSPGRETQYF

J gene: TRBJ1-1
V gene: TRBV3-1
clone size: .
CDR3 protein: CASSQSMDTEAFF

J gene: TRBJ2-7
V gene: TRBV2
clone size: few
CDR3 protein: CASSEQRGPEQYF

J gene: TRBJ1-1
V gene: TRBV19
clone size: many
CDR3 protein: CATMGASQPEAFF

J gene: TRBJ1-5
V gene: TRBV24-1
clone size: many
CDR3 protein: CATIPDRPPQHF

J gene: TRBJ1-2
V gene: TRBV10-3
clone size: .
CDR3 protein: CAIPTGTYGYTF

J gene: TRBJ2-7
V gene: TRBV5-1
clone size: many
CDR3 protein: CASSLLNGAGAEQYF

J gene: TRBJ2-2
V gene: TRBV7-9
clone size: .
CDR3 protein: CASSQDPGPGELFF

J gene: TRBJ2-3
V gene: TRBV7-9
clone size: .
CDR3 protein: CASSPLTSSTDTQYF

J gene: TRBJ1-3
V gene: TRBV19
clone size: many
CDR3 protein: CASATQGSGNTIYF